Listed below are T cell receptor beta chains from one sample, sequenced in a study of identifying expanded T cells in peripheral blood. Using immunoSEQ multiplex PCR, the repertoire was profiled, and TCRdb retains in-frame clones only, with some absent. The top ten clones hold under 6% of a sample with roughly 96,000 clones, approximately 85% of them seen once. Sequencing was done on a sample of blood. These receptors originate from a person aged 18 to 69 in good health. The CDR3 runs from the conserved cysteine through the conserved F or W. The D gene is left open where the match is weak. Part of the rows lack a size; the others show once, few, many or a class for expanded clones.

V	size	J	D	CDR3	DNA
TRBV28	.	TRBJ1-5	.	CASSSWGANQPQHF	TGTGCCAGCAGTTCGTGGGGGGCCAATCAGCCCCAGCATTTT
TRBV18	.	TRBJ1-1	.	CASSPPAGGQNTEAFF	TGTGCCAGCTCACCACCTGCGGGCGGCCAGAACACTGAAGCTTTCTTT
TRBV2	.	TRBJ1-5	.	CASSDKVINQPQHF	TGTGCCAGCAGTGATAAGGTTATCAATCAGCCCCAGCATTTT
TRBV6-1	.	TRBJ1-1	.	CASSEASGIITEAFF	TGTGCCAGCAGTGAAGCCTCGGGCATAATCACTGAAGCTTTCTTT
TRBV30	.	TRBJ1-4	TRBD1	CAWSGQGNEKLFF	TGTGCCTGGAGTGGACAGGGGAATGAAAAACTGTTTTTT
TRBV6-4	many	TRBJ2-1	TRBD2	CASSEGLAGHNEQFF	TGTGCCAGCAGTGAAGGACTAGCGGGACACAATGAGCAGTTCTTC
TRBV7-2	.	TRBJ2-1	.	CASVQSSYNEQFF	TGTGCCAGCGTCCAGAGCTCCTACAATGAGCAGTTCTTC
TRBV25-1	.	TRBJ2-2	.	CASSEFGSNTGELFF	TGTGCCAGCAGTGAATTTGGCAGTAACACCGGGGAGCTGTTTTTT
TRBV27	.	TRBJ2-2	TRBD2	CASSLTSGRGTGELFF	TGTGCCAGCAGTTTAACTAGCGGGAGGGGAACCGGGGAGCTGTTTTTT
TRBV5-6	.	TRBJ1-5	TRBD1	CASSLVTGDMIGNQPQHF	TGTGCCAGCAGCTTGGTAACAGGGGACATGATAGGGAATCAGCCCCAGCATTTT
TRBV7-2	.	TRBJ1-6	.	CASSLDRARNNSPLHF	TGTGCCAGCAGCTTAGACAGGGCCCGCAATAATTCACCCCTCCACTTT
TRBV18	.	TRBJ1-1	TRBD1	CASSPTRDRMVGNTEAFF	TGTGCCAGCTCACCAACCCGGGACAGGATGGTGGGGAACACTGAAGCTTTCTTT
TRBV5-5	.	TRBJ2-7	TRBD2	CASSQRLAGKTYEQYF	TGTGCCAGCAGCCAGAGGCTAGCGGGGAAGACCTACGAGCAGTACTTC
TRBV6-5	.	TRBJ1-2	.	CASSTQAEGYTF	TGTGCCAGCAGTACCCAGGCTGAGGGCTACACCTTC
TRBV4-2	.	TRBJ2-1	.	CASSQEASIYNEQFF	TGTGCCAGCAGCCAAGAGGCCAGCATCTACAATGAGCAGTTCTTC
TRBV11-3	few	TRBJ1-4	.	CASSLPKTGYNEKLFF	TGTGCCAGCAGCCTACCTAAGACAGGCTATAATGAAAAACTGTTTTTT
TRBV18	.	TRBJ2-7	.	CASSRWPGDSEGEQYF	TGTGCCAGCTCACGGTGGCCCGGAGACAGTGAGGGCGAGCAGTACTTC
TRBV7-8	.	TRBJ2-2	.	CASSLIRINTGELFF	TGTGCCAGCAGCTTAATTCGGATTAACACCGGGGAGCTGTTTTTT
TRBV7-9	few	TRBJ1-2	.	CASSFQATGYTF	TGTGCCAGCAGCTTCCAGGCGACCGGCTACACCTTC
TRBV5-6	.	TRBJ2-1	TRBD1	CASSLVNRGRINEQFF	TGTGCCAGCAGCTTGGTGAACAGGGGGCGCATAAATGAGCAGTTCTTC
TRBV6-1	.	TRBJ2-2	TRBD1	CASRISRGPTGELFF	TGTGCCAGCAGGATATCGAGGGGGCCAACCGGGGAGCTGTTTTTT
TRBV15	.	TRBJ2-3	.	CATSSTGTQYF	TGTGCCACCAGCAGTACAGGGACGCAGTATTTT
TRBV5-6	.	TRBJ2-1	TRBD2	CASSLGSGEQFF	TGTGCCAGCAGCTTGGGTAGCGGGGAGCAGTTCTTC
TRBV4-2	.	TRBJ2-7	TRBD1	CASSQDKGASYEQYF	TGTGCCAGCAGCCAAGACAAGGGGGCCTCCTACGAGCAGTACTTC
TRBV5-5	.	TRBJ2-5	.	CASSISPIEDQETQYF	TGTGCCAGCAGCATAAGCCCGATAGAGGACCAAGAGACCCAGTACTTC
TRBV5-1	.	TRBJ1-1	TRBD1	CASSRSGTGANTEAFF	TGCGCCAGCAGCCGGTCCGGGACAGGGGCTAACACTGAAGCTTTCTTT
TRBV2	.	TRBJ1-5	.	CASSAVATNQPQHF	TGTGCCAGCAGTGCGGTGGCAACAAATCAGCCCCAGCATTTT
TRBV4-2	.	TRBJ1-5	.	CASSLTGRDNQPQHF	TGTGCCAGCAGCCTCACCGGACGGGACAATCAGCCCCAGCATTTT
TRBV30	.	TRBJ2-7	.	CAWVGHNSYEQYF	TGTGCCTGGGTGGGACATAACTCCTACGAGCAGTACTTC
TRBV9	.	TRBJ2-3	.	CASSVGVSSTDTQYF	TGTGCCAGCAGCGTAGGTGTCAGCTCCACAGATACGCAGTATTTT
TRBV5-1	.	TRBJ2-7	.	CASTLGGGTNYEQYF	TGCGCCAGCACCCTCGGGGGCGGAACTAACTACGAGCAGTACTTC
TRBV5-1	.	TRBJ1-3	.	CASSLGGAGNTIYF	TGCGCCAGCAGCTTGGGAGGGGCTGGAAACACCATATATTTT